What follows is one TCR beta chain and its context. Antigen: not known. An end of the junction does not agree with germline; a read error may underlie this. RNA transcripts gave rise to amplified TCR beta CDR3 regions. TCR CDR3 underwent first-round RT-PCR with the HTBI primer set. One entry per CDR3 protein results from TCRdb running MiXCR on the multiplex PCR reads. The sample includes a few hundred thousand distinct CDR3 sequences, roughly 15% of them seen just once. Diagnostic assessment was based on clinical symptoms, serum thyroxine and TRAb, thyroid ultrasound and orbital computed tomography. The CDR3 sequence is 14 residues long. Germline V gene data show CDR1 as MDHEN and CDR2 as SYDVKM. This entry belongs to a study of T cells in Graves' hyperthyroidism and ophthalmopathy. Study details: The initial diagnosis was the point when peripheral blood was collected, ahead of any treatment. Study findings and constraints: The model anticipated ophthalmopathy a median about six months pre-onset. A model of 13 V-J pairs discriminated ophthalmopathy from stable hyperthyroidism.

The receptor comes from a young woman with Graves' ophthalmopathy. The rearrangement uses TRBV28 and TRBJ1-3, with no clear D. The sample comprised blood. As DNA, the CDR3 is TGTGCCAGCAGTTTAAGAACCTCTGGAAACACCATGTATTTT. Protein sequence: CASSLRTSGNTMYF. Based on the CDR3 plus reference TRBV28 and TRBJ1-3, the full variable domain is DVKVTQSSRYLVKRTGEKVFLECVQDMDHENMFWYRQDPGLGLRLIYFSYDVKMKEKGDIPEGYSVSREKKERFSLILESASTNQTSMYLCASSLRTSGNTMYFGEGSWLTVV.